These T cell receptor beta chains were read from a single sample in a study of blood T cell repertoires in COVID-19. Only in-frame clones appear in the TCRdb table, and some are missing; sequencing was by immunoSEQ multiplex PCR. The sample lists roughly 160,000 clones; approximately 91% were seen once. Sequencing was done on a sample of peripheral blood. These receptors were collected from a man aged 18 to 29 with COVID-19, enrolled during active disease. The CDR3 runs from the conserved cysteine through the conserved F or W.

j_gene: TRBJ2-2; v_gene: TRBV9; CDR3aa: CASSPFQGDPGELFF
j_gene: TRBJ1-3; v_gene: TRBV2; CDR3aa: CASTPTGTSGNTIYF
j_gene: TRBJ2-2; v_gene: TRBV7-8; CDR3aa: CASSLGLLFGGELFF
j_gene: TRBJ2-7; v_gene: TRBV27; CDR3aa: CASSLSLGGTYEQYF
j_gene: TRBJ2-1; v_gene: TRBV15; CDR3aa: CATSGGTGGRNEQFF
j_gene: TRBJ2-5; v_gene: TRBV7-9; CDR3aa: CASSLLPKETQYF
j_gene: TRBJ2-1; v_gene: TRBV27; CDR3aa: CASSWGGISSYNEQFF
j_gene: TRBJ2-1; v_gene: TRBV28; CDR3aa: CATGGDRGTLYNEQFF
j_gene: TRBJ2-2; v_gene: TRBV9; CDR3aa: CASSVGPGGTGELFF
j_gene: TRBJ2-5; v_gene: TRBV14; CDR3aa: CASSERTGGGETQYF
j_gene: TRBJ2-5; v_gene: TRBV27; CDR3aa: CATTPGRVSKNVSQETQYF
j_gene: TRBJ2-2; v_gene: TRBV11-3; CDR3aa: CASSLGGGTGELFF
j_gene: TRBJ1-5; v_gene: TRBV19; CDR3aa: CASSRGTGRTGQPQHF
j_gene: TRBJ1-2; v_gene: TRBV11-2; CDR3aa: CASSPLIRAGRRYGYTF
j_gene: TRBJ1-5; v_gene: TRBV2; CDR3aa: CASSETGRPTQGLQPQHF
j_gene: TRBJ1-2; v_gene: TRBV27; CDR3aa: CASSADRGGYGYTF
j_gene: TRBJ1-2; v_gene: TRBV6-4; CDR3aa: CASSAGTGFGYTF
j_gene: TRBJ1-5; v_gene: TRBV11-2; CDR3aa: CASSPGGFNQPQHF
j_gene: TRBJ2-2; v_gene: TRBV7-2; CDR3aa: CASSTGTGRTGELFF
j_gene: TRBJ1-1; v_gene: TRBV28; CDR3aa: CASSLAGANLNTEAFF
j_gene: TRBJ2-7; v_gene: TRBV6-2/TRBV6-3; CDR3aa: CASSYVHYEQYF
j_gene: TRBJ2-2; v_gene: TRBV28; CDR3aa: CASSLLATGELFF
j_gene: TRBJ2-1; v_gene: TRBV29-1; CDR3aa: CSVVGTSRGNSYNEQFF
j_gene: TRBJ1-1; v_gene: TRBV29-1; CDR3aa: CSVEADRVNTEAFF
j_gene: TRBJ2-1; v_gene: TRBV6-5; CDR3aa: CASRDPASYEQFF
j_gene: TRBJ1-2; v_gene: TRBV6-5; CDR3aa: CASTSRGQGAYGYTF
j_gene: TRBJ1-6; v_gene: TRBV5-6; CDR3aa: CASSSGGPNSPLHF
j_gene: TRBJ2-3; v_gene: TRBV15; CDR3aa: CATSRGADWFSSSTDTQYF
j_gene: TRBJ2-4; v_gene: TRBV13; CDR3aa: CASSKTGGLAKNIQYF
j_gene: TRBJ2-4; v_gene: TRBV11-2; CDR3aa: CASSLGTGSLNIQYF
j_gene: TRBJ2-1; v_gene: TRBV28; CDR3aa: CASSPSQGFVYNEQFF
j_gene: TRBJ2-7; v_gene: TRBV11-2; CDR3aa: CASSVLGGRAHEQYF
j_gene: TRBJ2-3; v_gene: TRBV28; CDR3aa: CASTSGERGYTDTQYF